This T cell receptor (beta chain) derives from a study of identical twins. Study outcomes and limitations: Modeled out-of-frame TCR alpha sharing in monozygotic twins fell below observed levels.

The CDR3 is 12 amino acids. Germline CDR1 and CDR2: SQVTM and ANQGSEA. V lost 6 bases, J lost 3 bases, and 12 bases lay in between. This clonotype was found many times. What it binds is unknown. Carrying unique molecular identifiers, the cDNA also gained a universal primer site through template switching. TCRdb ran MiXCR on the 5' RACE reads and lists one entry per CDR3 protein. The sample consists of roughly 690,000 distinct CDR3 sequences, 21% of them appearing once. This same sample was also taken into another study, of T cells expressing NK-cell markers. That source notes: The TCR beta repertoires were obtained from sorted CD3+CD56+NKG2C+, CD3+CD56+NKG2C- and CD3+CD56-NKG2C+ T cells. With respect to HCMV, most of the eight sequenced donors were seropositive, and one was seronegative.

Input material: PBMCs. The V call is TRBV29-1, the J call TRBJ2-7, with D tentatively TRBD1 (5 bases). This clonotype was obtained from a young woman in good health. The CDR3 region has the DNA TGCAGCGTACAAGGACAACTCTACGAGCAGTACTTC. The encoded protein is CSVQGQLYEQYF.